This TCR beta chain appears in the sequencing data of a study of shared clonotypes between healthy human individuals. The germline CDR1 and CDR2 sequences are SGHRS and YFSETQ. With 0 bases removed from V and 7 bases from J, the gap between germline ends came to 10 bases. CDR3 length: 13 amino acids. With respect to this clone: Its antigen is not known.

All donors were Caucasian adults living in Nashville, Tennessee. This table comes from immunoSEQ multiplex PCR, and its TCRdb copy is limited to in-frame clones, with some not included. The sample gives about 2.3 million clones, 85% to 95% of which show up once; approximately 0.4% is in the top ten. Study-wide findings and caveats: At large depth, rarefaction still showed sorted-subset sequencing to be incomplete. Naive CD4 clonotypes overlapped across a handful of donors at around 4.7%.

This sequence was found in a man aged 18 to 35 in good health. Some clones in this sample may be carry-over from other donors' samples. The V gene is TRBV5-1, the J gene TRBJ1-2, with D tentatively TRBD1 (5 bases). The material sequenced was naive CD4+ T cells from PBMCs. Regarding subset: CD45RA+ positively selected. CDR3 sequence reads: CASSLGQTAGYTF. The CDR3 nucleotides are TGCGCCAGCAGCTTGGGACAGACTGCTGGCTACACCTTC.